This T cell receptor (beta chain) was documented in a study of response to subunit inactivated influenza vaccine. Each CDR3 protein is one row after TCRdb ran MiXCR on the RT-PCR reads. The sample lists about 160,000 distinct CDR3 sequences; about a tenth were seen once. V was pared by 5 bases and J by 3 bases, with 15 bases between. This CDR3 region has 15 residues. Germline CDR1 is SSHAT and CDR2 is FNYEAQ (reference sequence). At least ten counts were recorded for this clonotype. Its specificity is not known. Study-wide results and caveats: Each seasonal flu vaccination may recruit only limited new T cells, authors suggested.

This sample comprised non-naive T cells sorted from PBMCs, obtained about 40 days after vaccination. This TCR was sampled from a man aged 45-60 years who received an inactivated influenza vaccine. J is TRBJ2-3 and V is TRBV7-7, with a possible D match to TRBD2 (5 bases). In DNA, the CDR3 is TGTGCCAGCAGCGAGGGCGCCCAAGGAACAGATACGCAGTATTTT. Translated, it gives CASSEGAQGTDTQYF.